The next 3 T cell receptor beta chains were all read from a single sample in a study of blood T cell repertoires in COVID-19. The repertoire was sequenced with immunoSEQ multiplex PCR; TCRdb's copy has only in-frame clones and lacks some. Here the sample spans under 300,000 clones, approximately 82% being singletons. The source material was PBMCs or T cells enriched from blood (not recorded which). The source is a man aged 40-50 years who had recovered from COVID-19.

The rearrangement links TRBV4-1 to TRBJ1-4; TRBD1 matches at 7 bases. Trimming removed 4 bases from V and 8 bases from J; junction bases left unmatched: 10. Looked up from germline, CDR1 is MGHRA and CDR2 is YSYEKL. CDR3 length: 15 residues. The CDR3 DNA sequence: TGCGCCAGCAGCCTTACGACAGGGAGACACGAAAAACTGTTTTTT. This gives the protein CASSLTTGRHEKLFF.

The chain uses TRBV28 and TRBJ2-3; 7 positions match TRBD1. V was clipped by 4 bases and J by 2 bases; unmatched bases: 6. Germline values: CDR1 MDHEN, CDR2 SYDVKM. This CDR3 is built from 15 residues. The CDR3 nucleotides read TGTGCCAGCAGTTCACCGGGACAGACCACAGATACGCAGTATTTT. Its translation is CASSSPGQTTDTQYF. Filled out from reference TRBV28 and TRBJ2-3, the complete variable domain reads DVKVTQSSRYLVKRTGEKVFLECVQDMDHENMFWYRQDPGLGLRLIYFSYDVKMKEKGDIPEGYSVSREKKERFSLILESASTNQTSMYLCASSSPGQTTDTQYFGPGTRLTVL.

The CDR3 DNA sequence: TGCGCCAGCAGCTTGGGACCGGGGGGGCGCAATCAGCCCCAGCATTTT. Translated, it gives CASSLGPGGRNQPQHF. The genes are TRBV5-1 and TRBJ1-5, with D tentatively TRBD1 (6 bases). There are 16 residues in the CDR3. From germline, CDR1 is SGHRS and CDR2 YFSETQ. Trimming stripped 0 bases from V and 2 bases from J, with 12 bases between.